A selection of T cell receptor beta chains follows, all from one sample in a study of vaccination and CD4 T cells after COVID-19. What these receptors recognize is not known. TCRdb re-analysed the PCR reads in MiXCR, keeping a single row per CDR3 protein. The table has 9,500 or so distinct CDR3 sequences, about 32% seen once. The material sequenced was CD4+ T cells from blood, cultured in vitro. These receptors were obtained from a human donor in good health. Each CDR3 is given with its conserved first and last residue. The D gene is left open where the match is weak. Part of the rows lack a size; the others show once, few, many or a class for expanded clones.

NA NA TRBJ1-1 TRBV7-2 TGTGCCAGCAGCGGCCGGGGGCGCGGGAACACTGAAGCTTTCTTT CASSGRGRGNTEAFF
few NA TRBJ2-7 TRBV19 TGTGCCAGTAGTTTTGGTGTGGGTCTAGCATCCTACGAGCAGTACTTC CASSFGVGLASYEQYF
NA NA TRBJ2-7 TRBV19 TGTGCCAGTAGTATGGGGCCGTTATACGAGCAGTACTTC CASSMGPLYEQYF
NA TRBD1 TRBJ2-7 TRBV15 TGTGCCACCAGCTACAGGGGACCTGGCGAGCAGTACTTC CATSYRGPGEQYF
few NA TRBJ2-6 TRBV6-2/TRBV6-3 TGTGCCACGCGGTCCAGTTCGGTACGTCCTGGGGCCAACGTCCTGACTTTC CATRSSSVRPGANVLTF
NA NA TRBJ2-5 TRBV3-1 TGTGCCAGCAGCCCCACCGGGGTTAGCGGACAAGAGACCCAGTACTTC CASSPTGVSGQETQYF
NA TRBD2 TRBJ2-7 TRBV20-1 TGCAGTGCGGCCGGGACTAGCGGCCTCTACGAGCAGTACTTC CSAAGTSGLYEQYF
NA TRBD1 TRBJ1-2 TRBV28 TGTGCCAGCAGCGAACTGGACAGGGATAACTATGGCTACACCTTC CASSELDRDNYGYTF
NA NA TRBJ2-7 TRBV6-1 TGTGCCAGCAGTGACGGCCTCTGGGGGACCTCCTACGAGCAGTACTTC CASSDGLWGTSYEQYF
NA NA TRBJ1-5 TRBV9 TGTGCCAGCAGCAGGGACCTCCAAGAGCCCCAGCATTTT CASSRDLQEPQHF
NA NA TRBJ1-6 TRBV19 TGTGCCAGTAGTATTGGTAACAGAAACAATTCACCCCTCCACTTT CASSIGNRNNSPLHF
few TRBD1 TRBJ1-1 TRBV25-1 TGTGCCAGCAGTGAATCGGGACAGAAGAACACTGAAGCTTTCTTT CASSESGQKNTEAFF
NA NA TRBJ2-7 TRBV6-1 TGTGCCAGCAGTGACCGGGACAAGATTACCTACGAGCAGTACTTC CASSDRDKITYEQYF
few NA TRBJ2-7 TRBV27 TGTGCCAGCACAGGGGACGGGAGTAGTTCCGAGCAGTACTTC CASTGDGSSSEQYF
NA NA TRBJ1-1 TRBV30 TGTGCCTGGAGCAAACCACAGGGTGAAGCTTTCTTT CAWSKPQGEAFF
NA TRBD2 TRBJ2-1 TRBV6-2/TRBV6-3 TGTGCCAGCAGTTATTGGGAGGGCGAGCAGTTCTTC CASSYWEGEQFF
few NA TRBJ2-7 TRBV7-2 TGTGCCAGCAGCGAAACCGTCTCCGTTAAGGCGTACTTC CASSETVSVKAYF
few NA TRBJ2-1 TRBV6-1 TGTGCCAGCACCCCGACAGGGGAGGGCTACAATGAGCAGTTCTTC CASTPTGEGYNEQFF
NA TRBD1 TRBJ1-1 TRBV12-3/TRBV12-4 TGTGCCACCACAGGGGCTCACACTGAAGCTTTCTTT CATTGAHTEAFF
NA NA TRBJ1-2 TRBV14 TGTGCCAGCAGCCATCTGACACCGGGTGGGGGCTACACCTTC CASSHLTPGGGYTF
NA NA TRBJ2-2 TRBV7-2 TGTGCCAGCAGCTTAGTGCACACCGGGGAGCTGTTTTTT CASSLVHTGELFF
NA NA TRBJ1-1 TRBV5-4 TGTGCCAGCAGCTTGAGAGGGGTCGCCACTGAAGCTTTCTTT CASSLRGVATEAFF
NA TRBD2 TRBJ2-5 TRBV27 TGTGCCAGCAGTCAAACCGGGACTAGGCCGGAGACCCAGTACTTC CASSQTGTRPETQYF
NA NA TRBJ1-1 TRBV20-1 TGCAGTGCTACCACAGACAACACTGAAGCTTTCTTT CSATTDNTEAFF
few NA TRBJ2-7 TRBV27 TGTGCCAGCAGTTTAATCCGCAGGGATCGTCGGGAGCAGTACTTC CASSLIRRDRREQYF
NA NA TRBJ2-7 TRBV19 TGTGCCAGTAGTACCCTAGGACAGCCCTCCTACGAGCAGTACTTC CASSTLGQPSYEQYF
NA NA TRBJ1-6 TRBV11-2 TGTGCCAGCAGCTTAATGGGGGCCTCACCCCTCCACTTT CASSLMGASPLHF
few TRBD2 TRBJ2-5 TRBV20-1 TGCAGTGCTAGAGATCCGGCTAGCGGGCAAGAGACCCAGTACTTC CSARDPASGQETQYF
few TRBD1 TRBJ1-5 TRBV20-1 TGCAGTGCTGGGGCAGGGGGCCGAACGCCCCAGCATTTT CSAGAGGRTPQHF
NA TRBD2 TRBJ2-1 TRBV7-7 TGTGCTAGCAGCCCCTTGACTAGCGGGGGGCAGTTCTTC CASSPLTSGGQFF
NA NA TRBJ2-7 TRBV6-1 TGTGCCAGCAGTCCGACGTTGGGGGGCTACGAGCAGTACTTC CASSPTLGGYEQYF
NA NA TRBJ2-1 TRBV5-4 TGTGCCAGCAGCTTGGGGGCAGACTACAATGAGCAGTTCTTC CASSLGADYNEQFF
NA NA TRBJ2-1 TRBV6-5 TGTGCCAGCAGTTACAGGGAGGTTGGGAATGAGCAGTTCTTC CASSYREVGNEQFF
NA TRBD1 TRBJ1-2 TRBV28 TGTGCCAGCAGTAATAACAGGGGGCTCTATGGCTACACCTTC CASSNNRGLYGYTF
few NA TRBJ2-5 TRBV20-1 TGCAGTGCTAGGCAGGGGGGAGGTCCCCAAGAGACCCAGTACTTC CSARQGGGPQETQYF
NA NA TRBJ1-6 TRBV20-1 TGCAGTGCTTCCCCCTTGGGGGGGAATTCACCCCTCCACTTT CSASPLGGNSPLHF
once NA TRBJ2-7 TRBV10-2 TGCGCCAGCATGGGACCTACAGCCGCCTACGAGCAGTACTTC CASMGPTAAYEQYF
NA TRBD1 TRBJ2-6 TRBV5-1 TGCGCCAGCACCGTTGGACAGGGCTGGGCCAACGTCCTGACTTTC CASTVGQGWANVLTF
NA NA TRBJ2-3 TRBV20-1 TGCAGTGCCCCGATTGTGACAGATACGCAGTATTTT CSAPIVTDTQYF
large TRBD1 TRBJ2-7 TRBV6-1 TGTGCCAGCAGAAGACAGGGGGCGCAGGACGAGCAGTACTTC CASRRQGAQDEQYF
NA TRBD1 TRBJ2-5 TRBV6-5 TGTGCCAGCAGTTACAGGGCAGGGGGAGAGACCCAGTACTTC CASSYRAGGETQYF
NA NA TRBJ1-1 TRBV27 TGTGCCAGCAGTCATCGGGTCCTGAACACTGAAGCTTTCTTT CASSHRVLNTEAFF